These 27 T cell receptor beta chains originate from one sample sequenced in a study of T cells in Graves' hyperthyroidism and ophthalmopathy. The TCR beta CDR3 regions underwent amplification using RNA transcripts as the source. The study used the HTBI primer set for a first-round RT-PCR of the TCR CDR3. TCRdb re-called the multiplex PCR reads through MiXCR, storing one row per CDR3 protein. The sample records approximately 640,000 distinct CDR3 sequences, 15% to 20% being singletons. The sequenced sample was blood. The receptors were sampled from a man aged 50-59 years with Graves' hyperthyroidism.

Ten or more counts support this clonotype. In DNA form, the CDR3 reads TGTGCCAGCAGCCCAAGTTCTGGCTACACCTTC. It translates to CASSPSSGYTF. The chain combines TRBV11-2 with TRBJ1-2; no definite D call. Germline CDR1 is SGHAT and CDR2 is FQNNGV. V was trimmed by 5 bases and J by 7 bases, leaving 8 bases between them. CDR3 length: 11 amino acids. Using reference TRBV11-2 and TRBJ1-2 for the parts outside the CDR3, the full variable domain is EAGVAQSPRYKIIEKRQSVAFWCNPISGHATLYWYQQILGQGPKLLIQFQNNGVVDDSQLPKDRFSAERLKGVDSTLKIQPAKLEDSAVYLCASSPSSGYTFGSGTRLTVV.

The rearrangement links TRBV19 to TRBJ1-1, with TRBD1 matching over 8 bases. Germline trimming cut 3 bases from V and 8 bases from J; bases unmatched to any gene: 5. Germline loops: CDR1 LNHDA, CDR2 SQIVND (reference sequence). The CDR3 has 13 amino acids. The CDR3: CASSILQGGEAFF. In DNA form, the CDR3 reads TGTGCCAGTAGTATCCTACAGGGGGGAGAAGCTTTCTTT.

V and J are TRBV9 and TRBJ2-1; D remains unclear. V lost 0 bases to trimming and J lost 7 bases, with 14 bases between them. The CDR3 extends over 15 amino acids. Germline V gene lookup returns CDR1 SGDLS and CDR2 YYNGEE. As DNA, the CDR3 is TGTGCCAGCAGCGTAGCCCAGCTTTCGAGGAATGAGCAGTTCTTC. This translates into CASSVAQLSRNEQFF.

This clonotype occurred a few times. A read error may explain this, as a much larger clone is one base away. The chain employs TRBV3-1 and TRBJ1-6; no clear D gene. V was pared by 4 bases and J by 9 bases, with 10 bases between. Germline CDR1 is LGHDT and CDR2 is YNNKEL (reference sequence). The CDR3 consists of 13 residues. The CDR3 loop is CASSRNLGSPLHF. The CDR3 DNA reads TGTGCCAGCAGCCGAAATCTGGGTTCACCCCTCCACTTT.

The chain carries TRBV25-1 and TRBJ1-2; 7 positions agree with TRBD1. Germline V CDR1 and CDR2: MGHDK, SYGVNS. The CDR3 consists of 15 residues. V shed 4 bases and J 5 bases; nucleotides not matched to a gene: 10. In nucleotides, the CDR3 is TGTGCCAGCAGTGCATCCGGGACAGATTTTTATGGCTACACCTTC. Translating it yields CASSASGTDFYGYTF.

The CDR3 region has the DNA TGTGCCAGCACCCTAGCGGGATACACAGATACGCAGTATTTT. This gives the protein CASTLAGYTDTQYF. V gene TRBV7-2 combines with J gene TRBJ2-3, with 9 bases that match TRBD2. The V and J ends lost 7 bases and 2 bases, in that order; junction bases with no gene match: 4. The germline gives CDR1 SGHTA, CDR2 FQGNSA. This CDR3 comprises 14 residues.

The chain has TRBV11-2 and TRBJ2-1; D unclear. Trimming pared 5 bases from V and 4 bases from J, leaving 15 bases between. There are 15 residues in the CDR3. The germline CDR1 and CDR2 sequences are SGHAT and FQNNGV. In DNA form, the CDR3 reads TGTGCCAGCAGCCGTGGATTGGGGTTATACAATGAGCAGTTCTTC. Its protein product is CASSRGLGLYNEQFF.

This clonotype was recorded at least ten times. The chain has TRBV10-3 and TRBJ2-7; the D call may be TRBD1 or TRBD2 (5 bases each). Germline loops: CDR1 ENHRY, CDR2 SYGVKD. V lost 0 bases and J lost 8, with 14 bases in between. The CDR3 consists of 14 residues. In nucleotides, the CDR3 is TGTGCCATCAGTGAGTCCGGGACCGCGTGGAAGCAGTACTTC. Amino acid sequence: CAISESGTAWKQYF.

This clonotype was recorded at least ten times. The rearrangement uses TRBV5-1 and TRBJ2-7; a possible D gene is TRBD1 (5 bases). V lost 4 bases and J 3 bases, leaving 17 bases between the germline ends. The V gene's germline CDR1 is SGHRS and CDR2 YFSETQ. The CDR3 spans 15 residues. The CDR3 DNA reads TGCGCCAGCAGCCCCGCTGTGACAGCGAACTACGAGCAGTACTTC. Its translation is CASSPAVTANYEQYF.

Concerning this clonotype itself: An end of the junction does not agree with germline; a read error may underlie this. V is TRBV29-1 and J is TRBJ2-1, with 10 nucleotides matching TRBD2. CDR1 and CDR2 from the germline V gene are SQVTM and ANQGSEA. CDR3 length equals 14 residues. CDR3 sequence reads: CSVTGTSAYNEQFF. CDR3 DNA: TGCAGCGTTACCGGGACTAGCGCCTATAATGAGCAGTTCTTC.

The rearrangement uses TRBV20-1 and TRBJ2-3; D is ambiguous. Trimming shortened V by 0 bases and J by 6 bases, and 13 bases separated the two germline ends. The CDR3 is made up of 14 amino acids. Germline V gives CDR1 DFQATT, CDR2 SNEGSKA (reference sequence). Here the CDR3 reads CSARETVRADTQYF. CDR3 nucleotide sequence: TGCAGTGCTAGAGAGACGGTCCGCGCGGATACGCAGTATTTT.

Comments on this clonotype: A much larger clone lies a single base off, so this may be a read error. The chain couples TRBV25-1 to TRBJ1-1; D is ambiguous. Germline V gives CDR1 MGHDK, CDR2 SYGVNS. The CDR3 length is 12 residues. CDR3: CAGSGNADEAFF. CDR3 sequence (DNA): TGTGCCGGCAGTGGTAACGCAGATGAAGCTTTCTTT.

This clonotype was picked up many times. This rearrangement joins TRBV6-5 to TRBJ1-1; TRBD1 matches 7 bases. The germline V gene encodes CDR1 MNHEY and CDR2 SVGAGI. This CDR3 spans 12 amino acids. The V gene end was trimmed by 4 bases and the J gene end by 7 bases; junction bases not matched to a gene: 3. In nucleotides, the CDR3 is TGTGCCAGCAGTTTCCGGGACAGTGAAGCTTTCTTT. Encoded protein: CASSFRDSEAFF.

The V gene is TRBV19, the J gene TRBJ1-2; D gene ambiguous. The CDR3 covers 13 residues. Germline V gives CDR1 LNHDA, CDR2 SQIVND (reference sequence). Trimming stripped 3 bases from V and 8 bases from J, with 13 bases between. The DNA of the CDR3 is TGTGCCAGTAGTATGTCTTGGGGTGTCGGCTACACCTTC. This codes for CASSMSWGVGYTF.

Concerning this clonotype: This could be a read error, since a much larger clone is one nucleotide away. The V and J genes are TRBV24-1 and TRBJ1-4, with D perhaps TRBD1 (6 bases). This CDR3 has 16 amino acids. The germline gives CDR1 KGHDR, CDR2 SFDVKD. CDR3: CATSEGTWLTKEKLFF. CDR3 nucleotide sequence: TGTGCCACCAGTGAGGGGACATGGTTGACTAAAGAAAAACTGTTTTTT.

CDR3 amino acids: CASSLPGQSRETQYF. DNA of the CDR3: TGTGCCAGCTCACTTCCAGGACAGAGCAGAGAGACCCAGTACTTC. The chain has TRBV18 and TRBJ2-5; D is perhaps TRBD1 (6 bases). The germline V gene has CDR1 KGHSH and CDR2 LQKENI. V lost 4 bases to trimming and J lost 4 bases, with 16 bases between them. CDR3 length equals 15 residues.

This clonotype was seen a few times. A junction boundary mismatches the germline segment, possibly from a read error. This chain links TRBV19 with TRBJ1-5, with unresolved D. The CDR3 length is 16 residues. Germline-derived CDR1 and CDR2 are LNHDA and SQIVND (reference sequence). The CDR3 here is CASSLDGVTSNQHQHF. DNA of the CDR3: TGTGCCAGTAGCCTCGATGGCGTTACGAGCAATCAGCACCAGCATTTT.

The chain is built from TRBV10-1 and TRBJ1-5; no definite D call. V lost 10 bases to trimming and J lost 0 bases, with 13 bases between them. The CDR3 covers 14 residues. Germline V gene data show CDR1 as WNHNN and CDR2 as SYGVQD (reference sequence). The CDR3 sequence: CATPPGFSNQPQHF. The CDR3 DNA is TGCGCCACCCCCCCGGGGTTTAGCAATCAGCCCCAGCATTTT.

The sample holds a few counts of this clonotype. The rearrangement joins TRBV5-1 to TRBJ2-1, with D perhaps TRBD2 (5 bases). Trimming removed 4 bases from V and 5 bases from J, with 13 bases in between. Germline loops: CDR1 SGHRS, CDR2 YFSETQ. CDR3 length: 14 amino acids. The CDR3 nucleotides are TGCGCCAGCAGCCCCTTGAGGGCAGACAATGAGCAGTTCTTC. This translates into CASSPLRADNEQFF.

Points on this clonotype: The germline gene is not matched at one end of the junction; a read error may be the cause. This chain uses TRBV28 with TRBJ2-2; D unresolved. From germline, CDR1 is MDHEN and CDR2 SYDVKM. CDR3 length: 13 amino acids. The CDR3 DNA reads as TGTGCCAGCAGTTTATACAACACCAGGGAGCTGTTTTTT. Residues: CASSLYNTRELFF.

This clonotype was recorded at least ten times. The chain joins TRBV2 to TRBJ2-1; 10 nucleotides match TRBD2. The CDR3 loop spans 15 amino acids. In germline, CDR1 is SNHLY, CDR2 FYNNEI. V dropped 4 bases and J dropped 7; count of bases not matched to a gene: 7. Here the CDR3 reads CASSGLAGVGNEQFF. The DNA of the CDR3 is TGTGCCAGCAGTGGTCTAGCGGGAGTAGGGAATGAGCAGTTCTTC.

This clonotype was observed at least ten times. The rearrangement links TRBV12-3 or TRBV12-4 to TRBJ2-7; D might be TRBD2 (5 bases). The CDR3 contains 15 residues. The V end lost 6 bases, the J end lost 5 bases, and 20 bases lay between the germline ends. The CDR3 sequence is CASRPPLIQRDEQYF. The CDR3 DNA reads TGTGCCAGCAGACCCCCCCTGATTCAGAGGGACGAGCAGTACTTC.

This clonotype was counted at least ten times. The chain carries TRBV5-1 and TRBJ2-3; D unresolved. Trimming took 2 bases from V and 0 from J, leaving 7 bases between them. CDR3 length: 14 amino acids. CDR1 is SGHRS, CDR2 YFSETQ, per germline. The CDR3 DNA is TGCGCCAGCAGCTTCCAGGTCAGCACAGATACGCAGTATTTT. Protein: CASSFQVSTDTQYF.

In its sample, this clonotype was seen a few times. The V call is TRBV5-1, the J call TRBJ2-1, with 9 bases fitting TRBD1. V lost 0 bases and J lost 7; bases outside the gene matches: 5. The CDR3 extends over 15 amino acids. From germline, CDR1 is SGHRS and CDR2 YFSETQ. The CDR3 here is CASSLATTGGNEQFF. The CDR3 DNA reads TGCGCCAGCAGCTTGGCCACGACAGGGGGAAATGAGCAGTTCTTC.

This clonotype was counted many times. The chain links TRBV2 to TRBJ1-1; D is undetermined. The V end was cut by 0 bases, the J end by 4 bases, with 9 bases between. Germline V gives CDR1 SNHLY, CDR2 FYNNEI. CDR3 length equals 14 residues. In DNA, the CDR3 is TGTGCCAGCAGTGAAGCGGGTTCAAGCACTGAAGCTTTCTTT. It specifies CASSEAGSSTEAFF.

This clonotype was counted a few times. A single base separates this from a much larger clone, so it may be a read error. The chain recombines TRBV11-2 with TRBJ2-1, with a possible D match to TRBD1 (5 bases). CDR3 length: 16 amino acids. From germline, CDR1 is SGHAT and CDR2 FQNNGV. The chain's CDR3 is CASSLAPPPRVREQLF. The CDR3 DNA reads TGTGCCAGCAGCTTAGCCCCCCCCCCCAGGGTTCGTGAGCAGCTCTTC.

This clonotype was recorded at least ten times. The chain is built from TRBV18 and TRBJ1-4; D is unclear. Germline CDR1 is KGHSH and CDR2 is LQKENI. The V end lost 5 bases, the J end lost 7 bases, and 11 bases lay between the germline ends. The CDR3 spans 13 residues. The CDR3 sequence: CASSREEGEKLFF. CDR3 DNA sequence: TGTGCCAGCTCAAGAGAGGAGGGTGAAAAACTGTTTTTT.